This T cell receptor (beta chain) was profiled in a study of control samples from healthy donors and cancer patients. The method was immunoSEQ multiplex PCR; TCRdb's version includes in-frame clones alone and lacks a portion of them. The table shows about 59,000 clones, with approximately 92% occurring only once. CDR1 is SNHLY and CDR2 is FYNNEI in the germline V gene. This CDR3 contains 11 residues. V lost 4 bases and J lost 9, with 10 bases in between. The source is a man aged 35 to 55 with colorectal cancer. The sequenced sample was PBMCs. The chain recombines TRBV2 with TRBJ2-7; D gene uncertain. CDR3 DNA: TGTGCCAGCAGTGGGGCATCGAGGCAGTACTTC. Residues: CASSGASRQYF.